This entry features one T cell receptor beta chain sequence. Germline lookup yields CDR1 SGHRS and CDR2 YFSETQ. The germline V and J ends were trimmed by 5 bases and 5 bases, with 15 bases remaining between them. The CDR3 runs 14 residues. This sample was taken from a study of blood T cell repertoires in COVID-19. Study-level background: From the United States, Italy and Spain came samples of acute and convalescent COVID-19. Sample material is recorded as cDNA or gDNA derived from T cells, B-cell-depleted T cells, or PBMCs.

Authors' processing steps: Amplification of reference gene primers provided the estimated nucleated cell counts. Using immunoSEQ multiplex PCR, the repertoire was profiled, and TCRdb retains in-frame clones only, with some absent. Clonal size and the V and J genes are those of that table, whereas D and trimming came from the DNA. There are around 130,000 clones in the sample; under 85% occur only once, and more than 9% lies in the top ten. The sample taken for sequencing was peripheral blood. The clonotype was recovered from a woman aged 55-69 years with acute or convalescent COVID-19. The chain recombines TRBV5-1 with TRBJ2-3; tentatively, D is TRBD1 (5 bases). The CDR3 DNA sequence: TGCGCCAGCAGTGACAGTGCGGTCAAAGATACGCAGTATTTT. Translation: CASSDSAVKDTQYF.